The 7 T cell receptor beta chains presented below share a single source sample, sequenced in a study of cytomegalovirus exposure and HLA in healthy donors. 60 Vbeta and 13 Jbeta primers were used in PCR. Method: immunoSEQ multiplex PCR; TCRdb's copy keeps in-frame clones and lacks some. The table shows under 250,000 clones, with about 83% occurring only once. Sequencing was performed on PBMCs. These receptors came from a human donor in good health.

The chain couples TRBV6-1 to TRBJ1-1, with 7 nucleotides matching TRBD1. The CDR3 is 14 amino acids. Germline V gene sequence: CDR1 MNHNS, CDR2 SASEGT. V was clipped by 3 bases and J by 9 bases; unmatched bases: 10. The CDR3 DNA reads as TGTGCCAGCAGTGAGGGGGGACAGAATACTAAAGCTTTCTTT. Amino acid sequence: CASSEGGQNTKAFF.

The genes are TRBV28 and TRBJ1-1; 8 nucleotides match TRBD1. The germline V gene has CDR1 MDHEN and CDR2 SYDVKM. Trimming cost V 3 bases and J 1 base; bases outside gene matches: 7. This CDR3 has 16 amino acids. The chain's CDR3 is CASSFSRGQGNTEAFF. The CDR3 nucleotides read TGTGCCAGCAGTTTCTCCAGGGGGCAGGGGAACACTGAAGCTTTCTTT.

CDR3: CASSYSGLSGNTIYF. The CDR3 region has the DNA TGTGCCAGCAGTTACTCTGGACTCTCTGGAAACACCATATATTTT. The rearrangement uses TRBV6-5 and TRBJ1-3; unclear D gene. This CDR3 is 15 amino acids long. Germline values: CDR1 MNHEY, CDR2 SVGAGI. V was pared by 0 bases and J by 0 bases, with 6 bases between.

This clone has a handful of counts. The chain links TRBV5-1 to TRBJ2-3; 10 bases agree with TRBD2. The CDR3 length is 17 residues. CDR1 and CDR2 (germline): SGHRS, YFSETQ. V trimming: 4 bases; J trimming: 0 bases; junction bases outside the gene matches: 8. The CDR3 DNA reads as TGCGCCAGCAGCCTCGGACTAGCGGTCCCTAGCACAGATACGCAGTATTTT. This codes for CASSLGLAVPSTDTQYF.

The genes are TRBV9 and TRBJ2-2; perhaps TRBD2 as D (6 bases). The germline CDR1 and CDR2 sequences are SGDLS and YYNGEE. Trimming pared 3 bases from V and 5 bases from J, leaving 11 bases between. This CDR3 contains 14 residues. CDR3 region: CASSEGLYTGELFF. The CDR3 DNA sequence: TGTGCCAGCAGCGAGGGACTCTATACCGGGGAGCTGTTTTTT.

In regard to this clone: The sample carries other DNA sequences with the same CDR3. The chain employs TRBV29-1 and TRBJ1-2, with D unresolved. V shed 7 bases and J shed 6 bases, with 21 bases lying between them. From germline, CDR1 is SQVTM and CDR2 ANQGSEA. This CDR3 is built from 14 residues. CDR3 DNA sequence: TGCAGCGCCGCGACTCTAGGAGTTAGTAATGGCTACACCTTC. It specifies CSAATLGVSNGYTF.

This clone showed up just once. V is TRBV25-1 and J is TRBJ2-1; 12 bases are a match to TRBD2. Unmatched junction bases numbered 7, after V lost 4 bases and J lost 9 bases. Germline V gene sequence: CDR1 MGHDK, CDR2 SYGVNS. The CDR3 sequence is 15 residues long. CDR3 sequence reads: CASSALTSGSGEQFF. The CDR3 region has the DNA TGTGCCAGCAGTGCCCTGACTAGCGGGAGTGGTGAGCAGTTCTTC.